Each of the 19 T cell receptor beta chains below was sequenced from the same sample in a study of monozygotic twins with inflammatory bowel disease. From the 5' RACE reads, TCRdb lists one entry per CDR3 protein and no DNA. The sample includes more than 300,000 distinct CDR3 sequences. The sequenced sample consisted of blood. The origin of the receptors is a human donor with ulcerative colitis or Crohn's disease, or a healthy co-twin of an affected twin (not recorded which).

V and J are TRBV10-3 and TRBJ1-1; TCRdb's D gene call, TRBD1, goes unchecked for lack of DNA. The CDR3 has 13 amino acids. Germline lookup yields CDR1 ENHRY and CDR2 SYGVKD. CDR3 protein: CAISPTGLTEAFF.

The chain couples TRBV5-1 to TRBJ2-7; without DNA, the TCRdb call of TRBD1 cannot be checked. Germline V gene lookup returns CDR1 SGHRS and CDR2 YFSETQ. The CDR3 is made up of 15 amino acids. CDR3: CASRETGTGRGEQYF.

This chain connects TRBV20-1 to TRBJ2-7; lacking DNA, the TRBD1 call made by TCRdb goes unchecked. Germline V gene sequence: CDR1 DFQATT, CDR2 SNEGSKA (reference sequence). The CDR3 spans 11 residues. CDR3 sequence reads: CSARMGGEQYF.

The rearrangement joins TRBV19 to TRBJ2-7; there is no DNA to check the TCRdb D call of TRBD1. Germline V gene data show CDR1 as LNHDA and CDR2 as SQIVND (reference sequence). This CDR3 comprises 16 residues. Here the CDR3 reads CASSIGGSGQTHEQYF.

V and J are TRBV14 and TRBJ2-2. This CDR3 has 15 amino acids. CDR1 is SGHDN and CDR2 is FVKESK in the germline V gene. CDR3: CASSQVWRNTGELFF.

This chain joins TRBV4-1 and TRBJ2-7; checking the TCRdb D call of TRBD2 is not possible without DNA. This CDR3 contains 17 residues. CDR1 is MGHRA and CDR2 is YSYEKL in the germline V gene. The CDR3: CASSQRIVLAGVHEQYF.

The V gene is TRBV6-4, the J gene TRBJ2-3; TCRdb outputs TRBD2, but without DNA this stays unchecked. The CDR3 sequence is 14 residues long. Germline assignment: CDR1 MRHNA and CDR2 SNTAGT. The CDR3: CASKGHPSTDTQYF.

The chain joins TRBV5-1 to TRBJ2-7; TCRdb indicates TRBD2, and absent DNA this call remains unverified. The CDR3 contains 17 residues. Germline CDR1 SGHRS, CDR2 YFSETQ. The CDR3 loop reads CASSLDLLIGSSYEQYF.

J is TRBJ2-5 and V is TRBV7-9; TCRdb names TRBD1, which stays unverified in the absence of DNA. CDR3 size: 13 residues. Germline V CDR1 and CDR2: SEHNR, FQNEAQ (reference sequence). The CDR3 sequence is CASSTHREETQYF.

The rearrangement joins TRBV7-9 to TRBJ2-7; TCRdb reports TRBD1, a call that lacks DNA to check it against. Germline V gene data show CDR1 as SEHNR and CDR2 as FQNEAQ (reference sequence). The CDR3 is 13 residues long. CDR3 sequence: CASSLARVGEQYF.

The chain couples TRBV4-2 to TRBJ2-4; TCRdb indicates TRBD1, and absent DNA this call remains unverified. Looked up from germline, CDR1 is LGHNA and CDR2 is YNFKEQ. CDR3 length equals 22 residues. The CDR3 loop reads CASSQELILGTLASIAKNIQYF.

The V call is TRBV5-1, the J call TRBJ2-2; with no DNA, the TCRdb D assignment of TRBD1 cannot be verified. The length of the CDR3 is 14 residues. Germline V lookup: CDR1 SGHRS, CDR2 YFSETQ. This chain's CDR3 is CASSQTGDTGELFF.

The V call is TRBV9, the J call TRBJ2-1; TCRdb selects TRBD1, and the lack of DNA leaves this call unchecked. Looked up from germline, CDR1 is SGDLS and CDR2 is YYNGEE. The CDR3 sequence is 15 residues long. The CDR3 here is CASSVDRGPYNEQFF. The entire variable domain, with the rest obtained from reference TRBV9 and TRBJ2-1, is as follows: DSGVTQTPKHLITATGQRVTLRCSPRSGDLSVYWYQQSLDQGLQFLIQYYNGEERAKGNILERFSAQQFPDLHSELNLSSLELGDSALYFCASSVDRGPYNEQFFGPGTRLTVL.

J is TRBJ2-1 and V is TRBV28; TCRdb designates TRBD1, a call that cannot be tested without DNA. The germline V gene encodes CDR1 MDHEN and CDR2 SYDVKM. This CDR3 is built from 12 residues. This CDR3 is CASSPRAFEQFF.

This CDR3 is CASSLTATNYGYTF. The chain joins TRBV12-3 or TRBV12-4 to TRBJ1-2; the D call of TRBD1 rests on TCRdb alone, since no DNA is present to check it. The CDR3 runs 14 residues.

The rearrangement links TRBV20-1 to TRBJ2-5; lacking DNA, the TRBD1 call made by TCRdb goes unchecked. Germline CDR1 DFQATT, CDR2 SNEGSKA (reference sequence). CDR3 length: 16 residues. The CDR3 sequence is CSAREKSGGDQETQYF.

The chain carries TRBV7-2 and TRBJ2-2. CDR3 length: 15 residues. Germline CDR1 and CDR2: SGHTA and FQGNSA. CDR3 protein: CASSLVTANTGELFF.

This rearrangement joins TRBV29-1 to TRBJ2-1; TCRdb designates TRBD1, a call that cannot be tested without DNA. The CDR3 has 13 residues. Germline-derived CDR1 and CDR2 are SQVTM and ANQGSEA. The CDR3 is CSVEDHGGGEQFF.

V is TRBV7-6 and J is TRBJ2-1; with no DNA, the TCRdb D assignment of TRBD2 cannot be verified. Germline V gives CDR1 SGHVS, CDR2 FNYEAQ. The CDR3 totals 16 residues. This CDR3 reads CASSLLAAGGRDEQFF. The full variable domain, completed using reference TRBV7-6 and TRBJ2-1, is GAGVSQSPRYKVTKRGQDVALRCDPISGHVSLYWYRQALGQGPEFLTYFNYEAQQDKSGLPNDRFSAERPEGSISTLTIQRTEQRDSAMYRCASSLLAAGGRDEQFFGPGTRLTVL.